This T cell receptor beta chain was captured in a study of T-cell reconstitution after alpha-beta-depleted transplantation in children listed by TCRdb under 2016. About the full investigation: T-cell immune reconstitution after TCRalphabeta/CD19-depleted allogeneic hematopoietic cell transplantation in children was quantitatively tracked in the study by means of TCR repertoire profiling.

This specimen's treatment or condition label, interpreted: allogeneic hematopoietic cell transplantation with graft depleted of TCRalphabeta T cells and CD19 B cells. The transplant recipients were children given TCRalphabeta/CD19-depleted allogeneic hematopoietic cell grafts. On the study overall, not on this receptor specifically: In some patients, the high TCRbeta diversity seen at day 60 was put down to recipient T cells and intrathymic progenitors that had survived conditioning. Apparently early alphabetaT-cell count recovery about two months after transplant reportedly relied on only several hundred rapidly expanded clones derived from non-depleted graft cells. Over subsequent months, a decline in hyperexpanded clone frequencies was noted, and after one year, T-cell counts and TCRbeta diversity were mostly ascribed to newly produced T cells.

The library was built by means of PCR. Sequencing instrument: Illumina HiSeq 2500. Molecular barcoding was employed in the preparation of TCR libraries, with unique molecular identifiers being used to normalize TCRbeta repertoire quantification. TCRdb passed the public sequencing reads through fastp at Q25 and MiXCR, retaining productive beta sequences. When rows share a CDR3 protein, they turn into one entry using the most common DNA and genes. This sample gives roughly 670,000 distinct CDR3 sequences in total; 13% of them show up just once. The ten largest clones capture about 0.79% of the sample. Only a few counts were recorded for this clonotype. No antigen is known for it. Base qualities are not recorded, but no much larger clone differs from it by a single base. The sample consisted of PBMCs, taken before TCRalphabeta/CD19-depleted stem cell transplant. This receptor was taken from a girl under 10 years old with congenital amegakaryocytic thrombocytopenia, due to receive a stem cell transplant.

CDR3 region: CASSLLGLAGAGGELFF. The DNA sequence follows: TGTGCCAGCAGTTTACTGGGACTAGCGGGAGCGGGCGGGGAGCTGTTTTTT. The rearranged chain carries TRBV28 and TRBJ2-2, with 14 bases aligning to TRBD2. V is cut back by 2 bases and J by 7 bases, with 6 bases in the junction unmatched. Counted from cysteine to phenylalanine, this CDR3 has 17 amino acids. The DNA shown is the 51-base CDR3, in frame from base 1. The CDR1 and CDR2 encoded by the germline V gene are MDHEN and SYDVKM.